This TCR beta chain came from a study of shared clonotypes between healthy human individuals. Study outcomes and limitations: An effect of sequencing depth on clonotype sharing among donors was expected. The study found roughly 5% of naive CD4 clonotypes shared across several donors.

The CDR3 has 11 amino acids. The V gene's germline CDR1 is DFQATT and CDR2 SNEGSKA (reference sequence). V was cut by 3 bases and J by 7 bases, with 9 bases left in between. Of note for this clone: Antigen unknown.

Original analysis: Junction-only immunoSEQ sequences carried no quality scores, so filtering differed. Method: immunoSEQ multiplex PCR; TCRdb's copy keeps in-frame clones and lacks some. V and J calls and clone size are copied from that table; D and trimming were computed from the DNA. The sample consists of roughly 1,500,000 clones, approximately 98.5% of them appearing once. The authors divided CD4+ cells into CD45RA+ naive and CD45RA-negative memory subsets. The sequence was collected from a man younger than 45 in good health. Sequenced input: naive CD4+ T cells sorted from blood. Subset here: CD45RA+ positively selected. The V gene is TRBV20-1, the J gene TRBJ1-2; D gene uncertain. CDR3: CSARGPGGYTF. CDR3 nucleotides: TGCAGTGCTAGGGGTCCGGGTGGCTACACCTTC.